Shown below are 14 T cell receptor beta chains from a single sample sequenced in a study of brain T cells in children with intractable seizures. Time point meaning: blood from clinic visit 5 months post-surgery; TSC patient then seizure free. Sequencing was performed with immunoSEQ multiplex PCR; in TCRdb, only in-frame clones are kept and a portion is missing. The data contain about 340,000 clones, more than 85% of them singletons. The material was peripheral blood, obtained around 5 months after surgery. The receptors here all came from a boy in the first two years of life with tuberous sclerosis and intractable seizures.

The chain carries TRBV12-3 or TRBV12-4 and TRBJ1-1; D ambiguous. The CDR3 covers 12 residues. With 9 bases removed from V and 1 base from J, the gap between germline ends came to 9 bases. CDR3 coding DNA: TGTGCCAGTTCCCGTGGGAACACTGAAGCTTTCTTT. Amino acids: CASSRGNTEAFF.

The V gene is TRBV5-6, the J gene TRBJ2-5; tentatively, D is TRBD1 (6 bases). The germline V gene has CDR1 SGHDT and CDR2 YYEEEE. V lost 3 bases and J 5 bases, leaving 11 bases between the germline ends. CDR3 length equals 13 residues. The chain's CDR3 is CASSWQGQETQYF. As DNA, the CDR3 is TGTGCCAGCAGCTGGCAGGGGCAGGAGACCCAGTACTTC.

As concerns this clone: The same CDR3 arises from other DNA sequences in this sample as well. The chain combines TRBV30 with TRBJ1-1; 7 bases align to TRBD1. The CDR3 runs 13 residues. Germline CDR1 is GTSNPN and CDR2 is SVGIG (reference sequence). The V gene end was trimmed by 0 bases and the J gene end by 5 bases; junction bases not matched to a gene: 3. CDR3: CAWSVGRGTEAFF. The CDR3 region has the DNA TGTGCCTGGAGTGTGGGCAGGGGGACTGAAGCTTTCTTT.

About this clone itself: This same CDR3 is encoded by further DNA sequences in the sample. The V and J genes are TRBV19 and TRBJ1-1; D is undetermined. Looked up from germline, CDR1 is LNHDA and CDR2 is SQIVND (reference sequence). This CDR3 is 14 amino acids long. Trimming took off 3 bases at V and 0 bases at J, with 8 bases between the two ends. The CDR3 nucleotides are TGTGCCAGTAGTATTCCGGATCTGAACACTGAAGCTTTCTTT. It encodes CASSIPDLNTEAFF.

This chain links TRBV5-1 with TRBJ1-6; D is possibly TRBD1 (5 bases). The CDR3 length is 15 residues. Germline-derived CDR1 and CDR2 are SGHRS and YFSETQ. Trimming stripped 0 bases from V and 9 bases from J, with 13 bases between. CDR3 loop: CASSLAGQGISPLHF. CDR3 coding DNA: TGCGCCAGCAGCTTGGCGGGCCAGGGCATTTCACCCCTCCACTTT.

The chain has TRBV9 and TRBJ2-1; 10 positions agree with TRBD2. V lost 0 bases to trimming and J lost 12 bases; unmatched junction nucleotides: 6. This CDR3 region has 14 residues. Per germline, CDR1 SGDLS and CDR2 YYNGEE. The CDR3 sequence: CASSVEGTSVGQFF. CDR3 sequence (DNA): TGTGCCAGCAGCGTAGAAGGGACTAGCGTAGGGCAGTTCTTC.

Concerning this clone itself: At the DNA level, this CDR3 is encoded by other sequences in the same sample as well. The chain is built from TRBV7-9 and TRBJ1-1; tentative D call: TRBD1 (5 bases). Looked up from germline, CDR1 is SEHNR and CDR2 is FQNEAQ (reference sequence). V shed 5 bases and J shed 5 bases, with 12 bases lying between them. This CDR3 spans 13 amino acids. The CDR3 DNA follows: TGTGCCAGCAGCCTTCCCGGGGGGACTGAAGCTTTCTTT. Translating it yields CASSLPGGTEAFF.

This rearrangement joins TRBV11-3 to TRBJ2-5; 12 bases are shared with TRBD1. Trimming took 5 bases from V and 10 from J; bases not matched to a gene: 11. This CDR3 spans 15 amino acids. Per germline, CDR1 SGHNT and CDR2 YENEEA. CDR3 amino acids: CASSPWGTGGLGQYF. The DNA of the CDR3 is TGTGCCAGCAGCCCTTGGGGGACAGGGGGCTTGGGCCAGTACTTC.

The rearrangement joins TRBV15 to TRBJ2-2; D remains ambiguous. Germline loops: CDR1 LNHNV, CDR2 YYDKDF (reference sequence). Trimming took off 0 bases at V and 7 bases at J, with 6 bases between the two ends. The CDR3 covers 13 residues. The CDR3 bases are TGTGCCACCAGCAGAGAGGTGGACGGGGAGCTGTTTTTT. Translation: CATSREVDGELFF.

The rearrangement uses TRBV6-4 and TRBJ2-7, with D perhaps TRBD2 (7 bases). V was cut by 6 bases and J by 2 bases, with 14 bases left in between. The CDR3 is 14 residues long. In germline, CDR1 is MRHNA, CDR2 SNTAGT. Here the CDR3 DNA reads TGTGCCAGCAGCGAGGGGGGGGACGCCTACGAGCAGTACTTC. Protein product: CASSEGGDAYEQYF.

This chain links TRBV30 with TRBJ2-5, with 11 nucleotides matching TRBD2. CDR1 GTSNPN and CDR2 SVGIG come from the germline V gene (reference sequence). Trimming at V came to 2 bases and at J to 2 bases, leaving 10 bases not matched to a gene. This CDR3 region has 17 residues. The CDR3, as DNA: TGTGCCTGGAGTACACCATCCGGGACTAGCGGACAAGAGACCCAGTACTTC. The encoded protein is CAWSTPSGTSGQETQYF. The full variable domain, its missing parts supplied by reference TRBV30 and TRBJ2-5, is SQTIHQWPATLVQPVGSPLSLECTVEGTSNPNLYWYRQAAGRGLQLLFYSVGIGQISSEVPQNLSASRPQDRQFILSSKKLLLSDSGFYLCAWSTPSGTSGQETQYFGPGTRLLVL.

Turning to this clone: At one end the junction does not follow the germline gene, possibly because of a read error. The chain is built from TRBV7-9 and TRBJ1-1; D unclear. This CDR3 has 12 amino acids. Per germline, CDR1 SEHNR and CDR2 FQNEAQ (reference sequence). DNA of the CDR3: TGTGCCAGCAGCTTAGGTCTGGCACGCCGACAATTT. It specifies CASSLGLARRQF.

This clone was seen only once. The CDR3 is CASSYWSEAFF. The CDR3 region has the DNA TGTGCCAGCTCCTACTGGTCTGAAGCTTTCTTT. The V call is TRBV13, the J call TRBJ1-1, with no clear D. Trimming removed 8 bases from V and 6 bases from J, with 10 bases in between. CDR1 and CDR2 from the germline V gene are PRHDT and FYEKMQ (reference sequence). CDR3 length: 11 amino acids.

The rearrangement joins TRBV7-2 to TRBJ1-3, with TRBD1 as a possible D gene (5 bases). Germline CDR1 and CDR2: SGHTA and FQGNSA. The CDR3 is 15 residues long. The V and J ends lost 3 bases and 4 bases respectively, with 13 bases between them. CDR3 region: CASSLAGTWGNTIYF. Here the CDR3 DNA reads TGTGCCAGCAGCTTGGCAGGGACTTGGGGAAACACCATATATTTT. The full variable domain, its missing parts supplied by reference TRBV7-2 and TRBJ1-3, is GAGVSQSPSNKVTEKGKDVELRCDPISGHTALYWYRQSLGQGLEFLIYFQGNSAPDKSGLPSDRFSAERTGGSVSTLTIQRTQQEDSAVYLCASSLAGTWGNTIYFGEGSWLTVV.